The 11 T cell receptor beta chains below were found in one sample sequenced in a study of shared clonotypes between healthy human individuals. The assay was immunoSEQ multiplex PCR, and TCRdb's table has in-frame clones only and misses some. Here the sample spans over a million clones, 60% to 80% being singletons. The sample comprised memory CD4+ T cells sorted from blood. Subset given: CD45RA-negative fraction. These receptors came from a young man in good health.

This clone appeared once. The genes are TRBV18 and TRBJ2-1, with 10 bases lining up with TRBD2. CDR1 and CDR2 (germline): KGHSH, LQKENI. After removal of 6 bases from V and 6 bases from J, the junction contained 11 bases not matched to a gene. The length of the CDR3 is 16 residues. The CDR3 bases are TGTGCCAGCTCCCCAGCCGTATTAGCGGGGGGCAATGAGCAGTTCTTC. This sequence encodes CASSPAVLAGGNEQFF.

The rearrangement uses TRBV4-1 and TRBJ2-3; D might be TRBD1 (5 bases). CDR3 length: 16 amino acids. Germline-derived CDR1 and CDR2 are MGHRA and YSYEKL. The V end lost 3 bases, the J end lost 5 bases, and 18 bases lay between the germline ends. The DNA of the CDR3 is TGCGCCAGCAGCCACAAGGGTCACAGGTCGGGAGATACGCAGTATTTT. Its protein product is CASSHKGHRSGDTQYF.

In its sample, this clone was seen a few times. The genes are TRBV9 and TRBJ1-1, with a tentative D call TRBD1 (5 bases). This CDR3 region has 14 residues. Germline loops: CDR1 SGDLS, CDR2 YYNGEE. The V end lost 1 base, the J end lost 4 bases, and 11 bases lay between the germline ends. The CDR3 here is CASSVLYQGTEAFF. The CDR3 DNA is TGTGCCAGCAGCGTACTTTATCAGGGCACTGAAGCTTTCTTT.

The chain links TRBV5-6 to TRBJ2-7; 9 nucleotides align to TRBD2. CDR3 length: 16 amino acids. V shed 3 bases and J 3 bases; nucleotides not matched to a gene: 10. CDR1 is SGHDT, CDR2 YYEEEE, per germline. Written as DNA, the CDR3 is TGTGCCAGCAGCTCCTATTATGCGGGGGGGAACTACGAGCAGTACTTC. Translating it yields CASSSYYAGGNYEQYF.

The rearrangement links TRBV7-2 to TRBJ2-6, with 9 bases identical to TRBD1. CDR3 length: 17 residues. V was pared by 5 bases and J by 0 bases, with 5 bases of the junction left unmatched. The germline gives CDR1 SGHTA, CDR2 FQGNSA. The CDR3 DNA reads TGTGCCAGCAGCCGGGACAGGGTAGGCTCTGGGGCCAACGTCCTGACTTTC. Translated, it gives CASSRDRVGSGANVLTF.

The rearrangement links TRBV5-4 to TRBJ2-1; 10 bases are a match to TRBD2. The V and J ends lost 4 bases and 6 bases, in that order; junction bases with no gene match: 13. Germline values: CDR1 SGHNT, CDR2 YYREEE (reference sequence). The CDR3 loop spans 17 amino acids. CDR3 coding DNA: TGTGCCAGCAGCCGAGGAACAAGCGGGAGGGCGTCCAATGAGCAGTTCTTC. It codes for CASSRGTSGRASNEQFF.

The CDR3 loop is CASSEMAEAKGNQPQHF. The CDR3, as DNA: TGTGCCAGCAGTGAAATGGCCGAGGCCAAAGGCAATCAGCCCCAGCATTTT. The V call is TRBV6-1, the J call TRBJ1-5; D gene unclear. The CDR3 contains 17 residues. V gave up 2 bases and J gave up 2 bases, with 16 bases separating them. Germline V gene lookup returns CDR1 MNHNS and CDR2 SASEGT.

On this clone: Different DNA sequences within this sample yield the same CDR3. The CDR3 loop is CASRPSGSSYNEQFF. The CDR3, as DNA: TGTGCCAGTAGGCCTAGCGGGAGCTCCTACAATGAGCAGTTCTTC. The chain recombines TRBV19 with TRBJ2-1; TRBD2 aligns across 10 bases. Trimming removed 6 bases from V and 0 bases from J; junction bases left unmatched: 2. Germline CDR1 reads LNHDA; CDR2 reads SQIVND (reference sequence). The CDR3 extends over 15 amino acids.

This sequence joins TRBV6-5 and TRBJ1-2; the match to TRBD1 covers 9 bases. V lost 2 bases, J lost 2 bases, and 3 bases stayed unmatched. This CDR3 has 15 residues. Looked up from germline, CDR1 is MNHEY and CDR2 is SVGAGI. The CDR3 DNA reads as TGTGCCAGCAGTTACCACGACAGGGGGAACTATGGCTACACCTTC. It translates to CASSYHDRGNYGYTF.

The CDR3, as DNA: TGTGCCAGCAGTTTGTCAGGGGGCGGTAGCTATGGCTACACCTTC. Encoded protein: CASSLSGGGSYGYTF. The chain links TRBV28 to TRBJ1-2; 8 nucleotides match TRBD1. From germline, CDR1 is MDHEN and CDR2 SYDVKM. Trimming cost V 3 bases and J 4 bases; bases outside gene matches: 7. This CDR3 is built from 15 residues.

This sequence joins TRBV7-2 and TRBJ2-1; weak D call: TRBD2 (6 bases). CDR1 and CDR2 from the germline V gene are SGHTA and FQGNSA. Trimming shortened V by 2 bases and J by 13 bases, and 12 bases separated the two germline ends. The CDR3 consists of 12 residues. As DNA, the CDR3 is TGTGCCAGCAGCTTATTAGCGGCTGAACAGTTCTTC. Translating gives CASSLLAAEQFF.